The rows below give T cell receptor beta chains drawn from one sample of a study of blood T cell repertoires in COVID-19. Produced via immunoSEQ multiplex PCR; TCRdb's table is partial and in-frame only. The table shows about 430,000 clones, with over 75% occurring only once. The sequenced material came from PBMCs or T cells enriched from blood (not recorded which). The origin of the receptors is a woman younger than 30 who had been exposed to COVID-19. Both conserved end residues are part of each CDR3. Each record gives: V gene, J gene, CDR3 protein.

TRBV4-1	TRBJ1-2	CASSTRDRVPKSTNYGYTF
TRBV7-9	TRBJ2-5	CASSFGQGRGETQYF
TRBV7-2	TRBJ2-4	CASSFDGTGGPKNIQYF
TRBV4-1	TRBJ2-7	CASSQATAPYEQYF
TRBV28	TRBJ1-2	CAIGLPGQENYGYTF
TRBV13	TRBJ2-7	CASRGMGAGEQYF
TRBV5-1	TRBJ2-5	CASSLATGAETQYF
TRBV19	TRBJ2-2	CASTGPGLAPDTGELFF
TRBV3-1/TRBV3-2	TRBJ2-1	CASSPQAGGPSYNEQFF
TRBV28	TRBJ1-5	CASSVGGYSQPQHF
TRBV19	TRBJ1-4	CASSASTGGGEKLFF
TRBV19	TRBJ2-7	CASSAGRDWEQYF
TRBV4-1	TRBJ1-3	CASSQGQGEGGNTIYF
TRBV20-1	TRBJ2-7	CSASNWRGPAGEQYF
TRBV5-4	TRBJ2-1	CASSLEDRGNEQFF
TRBV24-1	TRBJ2-1	CATSGTAYNEQFF
TRBV28	TRBJ1-5	CASSRQGVNQPQHF
TRBV3-1/TRBV3-2	TRBJ1-2	CASSPYRQGYNYGYTF
TRBV6-5	TRBJ1-1	CASSYSNRGSTEAFF
TRBV30	TRBJ1-5	CAWSATGVQPQHF
TRBV2	TRBJ2-7	CASRRGLADYEQYF
TRBV6-2/TRBV6-3	TRBJ1-6	CASSPTGNDSPLHF
TRBV7-9	TRBJ2-1	CASSPPPGLTYNEQFF
TRBV13	TRBJ2-7	CASSPGGLKNEQYF
TRBV29-1	TRBJ1-1	CSVERQENTEAFF
TRBV28	TRBJ2-1	CASSFLGDGLGYNEQFF
TRBV2	TRBJ2-1	CASSEVGDREYEQFF
TRBV29-1	TRBJ1-1	CSVQRISTGNTEAFF
TRBV19	TRBJ1-1	CASSYSPGTEAFF
TRBV10-1	TRBJ2-3	CASSGPPQADTQYF
TRBV6-5	TRBJ2-7	CASSYKGQGNYEQYF
TRBV6-5	TRBJ2-7	CASRRTGSNFEQYF
TRBV19	TRBJ1-1	CATSGGRMNTEAFF
TRBV6-2/TRBV6-3	TRBJ2-7	CASSYTNEQYF
TRBV19	TRBJ1-1	CASSETGTENTEAFF
TRBV27	TRBJ1-2	CASRTRTGFWHYGYTF
TRBV9	TRBJ1-4	CASSVASGRNNEKLFF
TRBV28	TRBJ2-5	CASSSITGQETQYF
TRBV24-1	TRBJ1-5	CATSDTGGNQPQHF
TRBV18	TRBJ2-3	CASSLRTSADTQYF
TRBV25-1	TRBJ2-3	CASSLRVGRASTDTQYF
TRBV7-3	TRBJ2-3	CASSLRVGLLDTQYF